These 30 T cell receptor beta chains were all obtained from the same sample, sequenced in a study of blood T cell repertoires in COVID-19. The data were produced by immunoSEQ multiplex PCR, yet TCRdb's version contains in-frame clones alone and is incomplete. Seen here are fewer than 150,000 clones, roughly 90% observed once, and the top ten hold about 4%. Source material: peripheral blood. These receptors originate from a woman in her fifties or sixties with COVID-19, enrolled during active disease.

V and J are TRBV18 and TRBJ2-5; TRBD2 matches at 7 bases. The CDR3 totals 14 residues. Germline values: CDR1 KGHSH, CDR2 LQKENI. Trimming took 3 bases from V and 2 from J; bases not matched to a gene: 3. CDR3 in amino acids: CASSPGGVQETQYF. DNA for the CDR3: TGTGCCAGCTCACCGGGGGGGGTGCAAGAGACCCAGTACTTC. Together with reference TRBV18 and TRBJ2-5, the CDR3 gives the full variable domain: NAGVMQNPRHLVRRRGQEARLRCSPMKGHSHVYWYRQLPEEGLKFMVYLQKENIIDESGMPKERFSAEFPKEGPSILRIQQVVRGDSAAYFCASSPGGVQETQYFGPGTRLLVL.

This clone was observed a handful of times. V gene TRBV4-1 combines with J gene TRBJ2-5; tentatively, D is TRBD2 (6 bases). Germline lookup yields CDR1 MGHRA and CDR2 YSYEKL. Trimming stripped 2 bases from V and 2 bases from J, with 9 bases between. This CDR3 has 14 residues. CDR3 region: CASSQYRGQETQYF. The CDR3, as DNA: TGCGCCAGCAGCCAATATCGGGGGCAAGAGACCCAGTACTTC.

As DNA, the CDR3 is TGTGCCAGTAGGGTAGGACAGGGGTTAGGCTATAGCAATCAGCCCCAGCATTTT. This translates into CASRVGQGLGYSNQPQHF. The chain links TRBV19 to TRBJ1-5, with 9 bases identical to TRBD1. The V gene's germline CDR1 is LNHDA and CDR2 SQIVND (reference sequence). V gave up 6 bases and J gave up 0 bases; unmatched junction bases: 12. The CDR3 extends over 18 amino acids. Based on the CDR3 plus reference TRBV19 and TRBJ1-5, the full variable domain is DGGITQSPKYLFRKEGQNVTLSCEQNLNHDAMYWYRQDPGQGLRLIYYSQIVNDFQKGDIAEGYSVSREKKESFPLTVTSAQKNPTAFYLCASRVGQGLGYSNQPQHFGDGTRLSIL.

This clone was picked up one time. The chain couples TRBV3-1 (or the pseudogene TRBV3-2) to TRBJ1-1, with 12 nucleotides matching TRBD1. Germline CDR1 is LGHDT and CDR2 is YNNKEL (reference sequence). Trimming removed 0 bases from V and 9 bases from J; junction bases left unmatched: 2. This CDR3 region has 14 residues. The CDR3 loop reads CASSQERDRGQAFF. CDR3 coding DNA: TGTGCCAGCAGCCAAGAGCGGGACAGGGGGCAAGCTTTCTTT.

The V and J genes are TRBV25-1 and TRBJ1-2, with 9 positions matching TRBD1. Germline CDR1 is MGHDK and CDR2 is SYGVNS. V shed 6 bases, J shed 4 bases, and the junction held 6 bases outside the gene matches. This CDR3 is built from 14 residues. In nucleotides, the CDR3 is TGTGCCAGCAGGGCGGGACAGGGCGGCTATGGCTACACCTTC. Protein sequence: CASRAGQGGYGYTF.

The V gene is TRBV5-4, the J gene TRBJ2-1, with 8 bases fitting TRBD2. CDR3 length: 14 amino acids. Losses at the gene ends were 4 bases for V and 7 bases for J; bases not matched to a gene: 7. Germline-derived CDR1 and CDR2 are SGHNT and YYREEE (reference sequence). Here the CDR3 DNA reads TGTGCCAGCAGCCGTTCCGGGACTAGAAATGAGCAGTTCTTC. Residues: CASSRSGTRNEQFF.

The chain is built from TRBV7-3 and TRBJ1-1; D might be TRBD1 (5 bases). V was pared by 4 bases and J by 5 bases, with 8 bases between. Looked up from germline, CDR1 is SGHTA and CDR2 is FQGTGA. The length of the CDR3 is 12 residues. CDR3 in amino acids: CASSSGGTEAFF. CDR3 coding DNA: TGTGCCAGCAGCTCGGGGGGGACTGAAGCTTTCTTT. The complete variable domain, with remaining parts taken from reference TRBV7-3 and TRBJ1-1, reads GAGVSQTPSNKVTEKGKYVELRCDPISGHTALYWYRQSLGQGPEFLIYFQGTGAADDSGLPNDRFFAVRPEGSVSTLKIQRTERGDSAVYLCASSSGGTEAFFGQGTRLTVV.

Here the CDR3 DNA reads TGTGCCAGCAGCCCAGACCCCACAGGGATTCGGGCCAACACTGAAGCTTTCTTT. Translation: CASSPDPTGIRANTEAFF. The chain has TRBV9 and TRBJ1-1, with a possible D match to TRBD1 (6 bases). Germline V gene data show CDR1 as SGDLS and CDR2 as YYNGEE. Deletions cut 4 bases from V and 2 bases from J, with 24 bases between. CDR3 length: 18 residues. Together with reference TRBV9 and TRBJ1-1, the CDR3 gives the full variable domain: DSGVTQTPKHLITATGQRVTLRCSPRSGDLSVYWYQQSLDQGLQFLIQYYNGEERAKGNILERFSAQQFPDLHSELNLSSLELGDSALYFCASSPDPTGIRANTEAFFGQGTRLTVV.

This clone has just one count. The chain joins TRBV15 to TRBJ1-2; D gene unclear. The V and J ends lost 1 base and 4 bases respectively, with 10 bases between them. The CDR3 loop spans 14 amino acids. In germline, CDR1 is LNHNV, CDR2 YYDKDF (reference sequence). The CDR3, as DNA: TGTGCCACCAGCAGAGGGGTTGGCGGCTATGGCTACACCTTC. It is translated as CATSRGVGGYGYTF.

This clone was detected only once. V is TRBV30 and J is TRBJ1-1; D is possibly TRBD1 (5 bases). The germline V gene has CDR1 GTSNPN and CDR2 SVGIG (reference sequence). The length of the CDR3 is 13 residues. The V and J ends lost 2 bases and 1 base respectively, with 8 bases between them. CDR3 bases: TGTGCCTGGAGTAAGACAGAGAACACTGAAGCTTTCTTT. Translated: CAWSKTENTEAFF.

The chain employs TRBV27 and TRBJ1-4, with D maybe TRBD1 (6 bases). Trimming pared 4 bases from V and 5 bases from J, leaving 23 bases between. CDR1 is MNHEY, CDR2 SMNVEV, per germline (reference sequence). The CDR3 runs to 18 residues. Written as DNA, the CDR3 is TGTGCCAGCAGTTCCTACTTTACCCTACAGGGATTAAATGAAAAACTGTTTTTT. It encodes CASSSYFTLQGLNEKLFF.

The J gene is TRBJ2-2, the V gene TRBV4-2, with 9 bases aligning to TRBD2. Germline V lookup: CDR1 LGHNA, CDR2 YNFKEQ. Losses at the gene ends were 1 base for V and 6 bases for J; bases not matched to a gene: 9. The length of the CDR3 is 17 residues. CDR3 amino acids: CASSQAHASGVSGELFF. The CDR3 DNA sequence: TGTGCCAGCAGCCAAGCGCACGCTAGCGGGGTGTCCGGGGAGCTGTTTTTT.

V gene TRBV30 combines with J gene TRBJ1-1; D possibly corresponds to TRBD1 (6 bases). The CDR3 extends over 14 amino acids. Trimming shortened V by 3 bases and J by 2 bases, and 13 bases separated the two germline ends. From germline, CDR1 is GTSNPN and CDR2 SVGIG (reference sequence). As DNA, the CDR3 is TGTGCCTGGAGCGGGGGGCCAACTAACACTGAAGCTTTCTTT. Its translation: CAWSGGPTNTEAFF.

This chain links TRBV3-1 (or the pseudogene TRBV3-2) with TRBJ1-2, with 7 bases fitting TRBD1. CDR1 and CDR2 (germline): LGHDT, YNNKEL (reference sequence). The CDR3 spans 16 residues. V gave up 1 base and J gave up 6 bases; unmatched junction bases: 11. CDR3 coding DNA: TGTGCCAGCAGCCAAGTTGGGGTAACAGGGGCAAATGGCTACACCTTC. This codes for CASSQVGVTGANGYTF.

This chain connects TRBV6-2 or TRBV6-3 to TRBJ1-1; D is unresolved. Germline V gene lookup returns CDR1 MNHEY and CDR2 SVGEGT. The V end lost 2 bases, the J end lost 6 bases, and 13 bases lay between the germline ends. This CDR3 spans 14 amino acids. The CDR3 bases are TGTGCCAGCAGTTACATCACGAGTGGTTCTGAAGCTTTCTTT. Translating gives CASSYITSGSEAFF.

This chain joins TRBV6-2 or TRBV6-3 and TRBJ1-1; weak D call: TRBD1 (6 bases). V was clipped by 0 bases and J by 2 bases, with 19 bases between them. Looked up from germline, CDR1 is MNHEY and CDR2 is SVGEGT. There are 18 residues in the CDR3. Written as DNA, the CDR3 is TGTGCCAGCAGTTACTCGATGGACAGTCCCTTTCCTAACACTGAAGCTTTCTTT. It is translated as CASSYSMDSPFPNTEAFF.

In this sample, this clone turned up once. The V call is TRBV5-1, the J call TRBJ1-2, with a possible D match to TRBD1 (5 bases). Germline CDR1 is SGHRS and CDR2 is YFSETQ. Trimming shortened V by 6 bases and J by 7 bases, and 19 bases separated the two germline ends. The CDR3 covers 14 residues. The CDR3 sequence is CASTSQVPTSGYTF. DNA of the CDR3: TGCGCCAGCACTTCACAGGTTCCAACCAGTGGCTACACCTTC.

The chain couples TRBV11-2 to TRBJ2-3, with 10 bases identical to TRBD2. V was clipped by 2 bases and J by 4 bases; unmatched bases: 9. This CDR3 comprises 17 residues. Germline V gene sequence: CDR1 SGHAT, CDR2 FQNNGV. The CDR3 is CASSLTAGGFGADTQYF. Here the CDR3 DNA reads TGTGCCAGCAGCTTAACAGCGGGGGGGTTCGGGGCAGATACGCAGTATTTT.

The V gene is TRBV5-1, the J gene TRBJ2-5; no clear D gene. Trimming shortened V by 2 bases and J by 2 bases, and 10 bases separated the two germline ends. Germline V gives CDR1 SGHRS, CDR2 YFSETQ. The CDR3 totals 14 residues. The CDR3 spells CASSFTEPQETQYF. The CDR3 DNA reads as TGCGCCAGCAGCTTTACAGAACCTCAAGAGACCCAGTACTTC.

The chain uses TRBV20-1 and TRBJ1-5; perhaps TRBD1 as D (6 bases). Trimming cost V 3 bases and J 2 bases, with 14 bases left between them. The length of the CDR3 is 15 residues. Germline-derived CDR1 and CDR2 are DFQATT and SNEGSKA (reference sequence). The CDR3 here is CSASIVNRGNQPQHF. The CDR3, as DNA: TGCAGTGCTAGTATAGTCAACAGGGGCAATCAGCCCCAGCATTTT.

This clone was seen a few times. V usage is TRBV10-3 and J usage is TRBJ2-2, with 7 bases identical to TRBD1. The CDR3 spans 15 residues. Germline CDR1 is ENHRY and CDR2 is SYGVKD. Trimming removed 4 bases from V and 4 bases from J; junction bases left unmatched: 6. CDR3 sequence reads: CAISAGTAVTGELFF. In DNA form, the CDR3 reads TGTGCCATCAGTGCCGGGACAGCCGTCACCGGGGAGCTGTTTTTT.

This chain joins TRBV4-2 and TRBJ1-5; D uncertain. Germline CDR1 and CDR2: LGHNA and YNFKEQ. The CDR3 runs 13 residues. The V end was cut by 0 bases, the J end by 3 bases, with 3 bases between. The DNA of the CDR3 is TGTGCCAGCAGCCAAGATATCAATCAGCCCCAGCATTTT. It codes for CASSQDINQPQHF.

Turning to this clone: The same CDR3 can be traced to other DNA sequences in this sample. CDR3 amino acids: CASSLGTAGNTIYF. The CDR3 DNA reads TGTGCCAGCAGCTTGGGGACAGCTGGAAACACCATATATTTT. The chain is built from TRBV7-2 and TRBJ1-3; TRBD1 agrees at 7 bases. The CDR3 spans 14 residues. Germline V CDR1 and CDR2: SGHTA, FQGNSA. The junction had 1 base not matched to a gene; V was cut back by 3 bases and J by 2 bases.

The CDR3 nucleotides read TGTGCCAGCAGTGAAAGGGGAAGGGGGTTCACAGATACGCAGTATTTT. This codes for CASSERGRGFTDTQYF. This chain connects TRBV25-1 to TRBJ2-3; possible D gene TRBD1, 6 bases. V was shortened by 2 bases and J by 2 bases, with 14 bases between the two germline ends. Looked up from germline, CDR1 is MGHDK and CDR2 is SYGVNS. There are 16 residues in the CDR3.

The chain uses TRBV20-1 and TRBJ1-1, with no clear D. Germline V lookup: CDR1 DFQATT, CDR2 SNEGSKA (reference sequence). The V and J ends lost 3 bases and 2 bases respectively, with 16 bases between them. The CDR3 runs to 15 residues. CDR3 nucleotides: TGCAGTGCTAGTCCCCCCTCCAGTATAAACACTGAAGCTTTCTTT. As protein: CSASPPSSINTEAFF.

The rearrangement uses TRBV6-5 and TRBJ2-1; D gene ambiguous. The CDR3 has 15 residues. CDR1 and CDR2 (germline): MNHEY, SVGAGI. V lost 4 bases and J lost 0, with 10 bases in between. CDR3 sequence: CASSLQQSSYNEQFF. The CDR3 bases are TGTGCCAGCAGTTTACAGCAGAGCTCCTACAATGAGCAGTTCTTC.

This clone was counted a single time. The J gene is TRBJ2-2, the V gene TRBV11-3; 9 positions match TRBD2. J was trimmed by 3 bases and V by 1 base; bases with no gene match: 3. Germline CDR1 is SGHNT and CDR2 is YENEEA. The CDR3 is 16 residues long. CDR3 sequence: CASSLGGLADTGELFF. CDR3 DNA sequence: TGTGCCAGCAGCTTAGGGGGACTAGCAGACACCGGGGAGCTGTTTTTT.

In DNA, the CDR3 is TGCGCCAGCAGCATACAGGGGAACTCGGGTGGCTACACCTTC. Its protein product is CASSIQGNSGGYTF. This rearrangement joins TRBV5-1 to TRBJ1-2, with TRBD1 matching over 7 bases. Trimming cost V 4 bases and J 7 bases; bases outside gene matches: 10. CDR3 length: 14 amino acids. From germline, CDR1 is SGHRS and CDR2 YFSETQ.

The rearrangement joins TRBV14 to TRBJ2-5; 7 nucleotides agree with TRBD2. V was pared by 3 bases and J by 1 base, with 5 bases of the junction left unmatched. Germline CDR1 and CDR2: SGHDN and FVKESK. CDR3 length: 15 amino acids. The CDR3: CASSHLGTIQETQYF. In nucleotides, the CDR3 is TGTGCCAGCAGCCACTTAGGGACTATCCAAGAGACCCAGTACTTC.

The J gene is TRBJ2-7, the V gene TRBV29-1, with 9 bases matching TRBD1. Germline V lookup: CDR1 SQVTM, CDR2 ANQGSEA. This CDR3 has 15 residues. V lost 0 bases to trimming and J lost 3 bases; unmatched junction nucleotides: 6. CDR3 sequence (DNA): TGCAGCGTTGAAGAGTGGGGACAGGGTTTCTACGAGCAGTACTTC. The encoded protein is CSVEEWGQGFYEQYF.